Shown below are 23 T cell receptor beta chains from a single sample sequenced in a study of cytomegalovirus exposure and HLA in healthy donors. PCR used 60 Vbeta primers and 13 Jbeta primers. The method was immunoSEQ multiplex PCR; TCRdb's version includes in-frame clones alone and lacks a portion of them. The data show fewer than 140,000 clones, roughly 70% seen once. The sample comprised PBMCs. Receptors originate from a male donor in good health and CMV-seropositive.

This clone was seen a few times. This rearrangement joins TRBV5-6 to TRBJ1-1; perhaps TRBD1 as D (5 bases). CDR1 is SGHDT and CDR2 is YYEEEE in the germline V gene. CDR3 length: 15 amino acids. Between the trimmed V and J ends, which lost 4 bases and 9 bases, there was a span of 22 bases. The CDR3 protein is CASSTSPPRTRKAFF. CDR3 nucleotides: TGTGCCAGCAGCACCTCACCGCCTCGGACACGGAAAGCTTTCTTT. Based on the CDR3 plus reference TRBV5-6 and TRBJ1-1, the full variable domain is DAGVTQSPTHLIKTRGQQVTLRCSPKSGHDTVSWYQQALGQGPQFIFQYYEEEERQRGNFPDRFSGHQFPNYSSELNVNALLLGDSALYLCASSTSPPRTRKAFFGQGTRLTVV.

The V and J genes are TRBV4-1 and TRBJ1-1, with D possibly matching TRBD1 (5 bases). Trimming stripped 0 bases from V and 0 bases from J, with 20 bases between. The CDR3 loop spans 19 amino acids. Germline CDR1 is MGHRA and CDR2 is YSYEKL. CDR3 sequence reads: CASSQDLRQGHTMNTEAFF. For the CDR3, the DNA is TGCGCCAGCAGCCAAGATCTCAGGCAGGGCCACACCATGAACACTGAAGCTTTCTTT.

This clone was seen once. The V call is TRBV27, the J call TRBJ2-1, with TRBD2 matching over 8 bases. Trimming cost V 7 bases and J 9 bases; bases outside gene matches: 17. The CDR3 sequence is 16 residues long. Germline V gene sequence: CDR1 MNHEY, CDR2 SMNVEV (reference sequence). In DNA form, the CDR3 reads TGTGCCAGCACTCAATCAGGGACTAGGTTATTCGGTGAGCAGTTCTTC. This codes for CASTQSGTRLFGEQFF.

This chain uses TRBV7-9 with TRBJ2-4, with D maybe TRBD2 (5 bases). The CDR3 is made up of 15 amino acids. With 1 base removed from V and 0 bases from J, the gap between germline ends came to 7 bases. Germline lookup yields CDR1 SEHNR and CDR2 FQNEAQ (reference sequence). CDR3 sequence (DNA): TGTGCCAGCAGCTTAGAGCGGCTAGCCAAAAACATTCAGTACTTC. This sequence encodes CASSLERLAKNIQYF.

V usage is TRBV7-9 and J usage is TRBJ2-7, with 7 bases fitting TRBD2. The CDR3 is made up of 15 amino acids. Germline values: CDR1 SEHNR, CDR2 FQNEAQ (reference sequence). V shed 1 base, J shed 4 bases, and the junction held 7 bases outside the gene matches. The DNA for the CDR3 is TGTGCCAGCAGCTTAGGGGGTTGGCGGGAGTACGAGCAGTACTTC. Residues: CASSLGGWREYEQYF. The whole variable domain, filled in from reference TRBV7-9 and TRBJ2-7, reads DTGVSQNPRHKITKRGQNVTFRCDPISEHNRLYWYRQTLGQGPEFLTYFQNEAQLEKSRLLSDRFSAERPKGSFSTLEIQRTEQGDSAMYLCASSLGGWREYEQYFGPGTRLTVT.

Worth noting for this clone: The junction differs from germline at one of its ends, possibly a read error. The V gene is TRBV2, the J gene TRBJ1-1; D uncertain. Germline V gene lookup returns CDR1 SNHLY and CDR2 FYNNEI. This CDR3 spans 15 amino acids. CDR3 region: CASREEMGKNTEASF. In DNA, the CDR3 is TGTGCCAGCAGGGAGGAGATGGGGAAGAACACTGAAGCTTCCTTT.

This chain links TRBV27 with TRBJ2-5; TRBD2 aligns across 13 bases. This CDR3 has 17 amino acids. V lost 4 bases to trimming and J lost 5 bases; unmatched junction nucleotides: 10. CDR1 is MNHEY, CDR2 SMNVEV, per germline (reference sequence). In DNA, the CDR3 is TGTGCCAGCAGTTGGGGCAGGACTAGCGGGAGTTGGGAGACCCAGTACTTC. Translation: CASSWGRTSGSWETQYF.

The chain has TRBV14 and TRBJ1-2; tentatively, D is TRBD1 (6 bases). Trimming stripped 5 bases from V and 4 bases from J, with 14 bases between. There are 14 residues in the CDR3. The germline V gene encodes CDR1 SGHDN and CDR2 FVKESK. The CDR3 coding sequence is TGTGCCAGCAGCAACCGGGACATCCCCTATGGCTACACCTTC. Protein: CASSNRDIPYGYTF.

The V call is TRBV5-1, the J call TRBJ2-3; D not resolved. There are 12 residues in the CDR3. The germline gives CDR1 SGHRS, CDR2 YFSETQ. V gave up 4 bases and J gave up 4 bases, with 7 bases separating them. DNA for the CDR3: TGCGCCAGCAGCCCGGTAGCAGATACGCAGTATTTT. Protein: CASSPVADTQYF.

The chain combines TRBV27 with TRBJ2-1; D perhaps matches TRBD1 (5 bases). The CDR3 extends over 15 amino acids. V lost 6 bases to trimming and J lost 8 bases, with 20 bases between them. Germline CDR1 and CDR2: MNHEY and SMNVEV (reference sequence). The CDR3 sequence is CASSYPGPYEDEQFF. In DNA, the CDR3 is TGTGCCAGCAGCTACCCAGGGCCTTACGAAGATGAGCAGTTCTTC.

This clone showed up just a few times. The rearrangement links TRBV27 to TRBJ1-1; no reliable D call. V lost 2 bases to trimming and J lost 1 base, with 8 bases between them. Germline V gene sequence: CDR1 MNHEY, CDR2 SMNVEV (reference sequence). The CDR3 length is 14 residues. CDR3 sequence: CASSLQVPNTEAFF. CDR3 DNA sequence: TGTGCCAGCAGTTTACAGGTACCGAACACTGAAGCTTTCTTT.

The chain couples TRBV10-3 to TRBJ2-1, with TRBD1 as a possible D gene (7 bases). Germline V gives CDR1 ENHRY, CDR2 SYGVKD. Trimming removed 3 bases at V and 8 bases at J, with 14 bases between. There are 14 residues in the CDR3. The DNA of the CDR3 is TGTGCCATCAGTGACAGGGGGGCTAGGGATGAGCAGTTCTTC. Its protein is CAISDRGARDEQFF.

Only one count was recorded for this clone. The rearrangement links TRBV10-3 to TRBJ1-2, with no clear D. Trimming took off 10 bases at V and 2 bases at J, with 14 bases between the two ends. Germline V gene lookup returns CDR1 ENHRY and CDR2 SYGVKD. The CDR3 runs 13 residues. CDR3 residues: CATSHPQNYGYTF. The CDR3 bases are TGTGCCACCTCCCATCCACAAAACTATGGCTACACCTTC.

The DNA for the CDR3 is TGTGCCAGCAGCTTTTTGGGAGTCGGTGATGAGCAGTACTTC. It is translated as CASSFLGVGDEQYF. The V call is TRBV7-9, the J call TRBJ2-7; perhaps TRBD2 as D (5 bases). The CDR3 sequence is 14 residues long. V lost 3 bases and J 7 bases, leaving 16 bases between the germline ends. Germline V gives CDR1 SEHNR, CDR2 FQNEAQ (reference sequence).

The chain uses TRBV7-3 and TRBJ1-4, with D tentatively TRBD1 (6 bases). The CDR3 is made up of 16 amino acids. Germline V lookup: CDR1 SGHTA, CDR2 FQGTGA. Trimming removed 1 base from V and 7 bases from J, with 16 bases in between. CDR3 protein: CASSLMGRQGSEKLFF. The CDR3 bases are TGTGCCAGCAGCTTAATGGGAAGGCAGGGGAGTGAAAAACTGTTTTTT.

The genes are TRBV6-5 and TRBJ2-7; 7 bases map to TRBD2. CDR1 MNHEY and CDR2 SVGAGI come from the germline V gene. The V gene end was trimmed by 2 bases and the J gene end by 1 base; junction bases not matched to a gene: 2. The CDR3 has 14 residues. The CDR3 DNA reads TGTGCCAGCAGTTACGGGGGGGAATCCTACGAGCAGTACTTC. Amino acid sequence: CASSYGGESYEQYF.

The chain employs TRBV28 and TRBJ2-7; D gene ambiguous. The CDR3 has 16 residues. V gave up 3 bases and J gave up 4 bases, with 19 bases separating them. Germline V lookup: CDR1 MDHEN, CDR2 SYDVKM. CDR3 amino acids: CASSFSLSRLDYEQYF. In nucleotides, the CDR3 is TGTGCCAGCAGTTTCTCCCTTAGCCGACTTGATTACGAGCAGTACTTC.

V is TRBV30 and J is TRBJ2-1, with TRBD2 identical over 7 bases. The CDR3 has 15 residues. The germline V gene has CDR1 GTSNPN and CDR2 SVGIG (reference sequence). V dropped 3 bases and J dropped 0; count of bases not matched to a gene: 5. The CDR3 coding sequence is TGTGCCTGGAGCGGGAGGCCGAGCTCCTACAATGAGCAGTTCTTC. Protein sequence: CAWSGRPSSYNEQFF.

V is TRBV15 and J is TRBJ2-7; D perhaps matches TRBD2 (7 bases). V was cut by 1 base and J by 0 bases, with 13 bases left in between. Germline V gene data show CDR1 as LNHNV and CDR2 as YYDKDF (reference sequence). This CDR3 comprises 16 residues. CDR3 region: CATSRVGGGSSYEQYF. The CDR3 bases are TGTGCCACCAGCAGAGTAGGGGGAGGGAGCTCCTACGAGCAGTACTTC.

The rearrangement joins TRBV7-6 to TRBJ2-1, with D hard to call. There are 13 residues in the CDR3. Germline assignment: CDR1 SGHVS and CDR2 FNYEAQ. Deletions cut 8 bases from V and 6 bases from J, with 14 bases between. This CDR3 reads CASRLGGRNEQFF. CDR3 coding DNA: TGTGCCAGCCGCCTCGGCGGCCGCAATGAGCAGTTCTTC.

J is TRBJ2-7 and V is TRBV6-5; unclear D gene. The germline V gene encodes CDR1 MNHEY and CDR2 SVGAGI. The V and J ends lost 5 bases and 6 bases respectively, with 20 bases between them. CDR3 size: 15 residues. CDR3 coding DNA: TGTGCCAGCAGTCTCATCCAGGTGAAGGTTTCCGAGCAGTACTTC. Amino acids: CASSLIQVKVSEQYF.

CDR3 coding DNA: TGTGCCAGCTCACCTGCCGGACAGGGGGGGGTCACTGAAGCTTTCTTT. Protein product: CASSPAGQGGVTEAFF. The chain recombines TRBV18 with TRBJ1-1; 10 nucleotides match TRBD1. J gave up 4 bases and V 3 bases, and 8 bases lay outside the gene matches. Germline CDR1 KGHSH, CDR2 LQKENI. This CDR3 region has 16 residues.

The chain is built from TRBV19 and TRBJ1-1; TRBD1 might be the D (5 bases). This CDR3 contains 13 residues. V lost 1 base to trimming and J lost 5 bases, with 8 bases between them. Germline V gene lookup returns CDR1 LNHDA and CDR2 SQIVND (reference sequence). The CDR3 DNA reads as TGTGCCAGTAGTATAGGAGGGACTACTGAAGCTTTCTTT. Translation: CASSIGGTTEAFF. The complete variable domain, with remaining parts taken from reference TRBV19 and TRBJ1-1, reads DGGITQSPKYLFRKEGQNVTLSCEQNLNHDAMYWYRQDPGQGLRLIYYSQIVNDFQKGDIAEGYSVSREKKESFPLTVTSAQKNPTAFYLCASSIGGTTEAFFGQGTRLTVV.